The 11 T cell receptor beta chains listed next were all sequenced from one sample in a study of blood T cell repertoires in COVID-19. Sequenced by immunoSEQ multiplex PCR; TCRdb stores in-frame clones only, minus some. The table has roughly 250,000 clones, 88% seen once. The sequencing input was PBMCs or T cells enriched from blood (not recorded which). The receptors originated from a woman between 40 and 55 years old with acute COVID-19.

V gene TRBV29-1 combines with J gene TRBJ2-1; D is possibly TRBD1 (5 bases). The V end lost 3 bases, the J end lost 8 bases, and 14 bases lay between the germline ends. The CDR3 is made up of 13 amino acids. The germline gives CDR1 SQVTM, CDR2 ANQGSEA. CDR3 in amino acids: CSVEVQGRYEQFF. The DNA for the CDR3 is TGCAGCGTTGAGGTGCAGGGTAGGTATGAGCAGTTCTTC.

The chain is built from TRBV11-2 and TRBJ1-2, with D hard to call. V lost 5 bases, J lost 3 bases, and 4 bases lay in between. Per the germline V gene, CDR1 is SGHAT and CDR2 is FQNNGV. CDR3 length: 11 residues. Here the CDR3 reads CASSNYYGYTF. The CDR3 bases are TGTGCCAGCAGCAACTACTATGGCTACACCTTC.

The chain combines TRBV9 with TRBJ1-4, with TRBD1 identical over 9 bases. Germline V lookup: CDR1 SGDLS, CDR2 YYNGEE. The CDR3 length is 15 residues. V was clipped by 5 bases and J by 6 bases; unmatched bases: 8. The CDR3 DNA sequence: TGTGCCAGCAGACCCGGGACAGGGCACGATGAAAAACTGTTTTTT. It codes for CASRPGTGHDEKLFF.

This chain uses TRBV19 with TRBJ1-3; D unclear. This CDR3 contains 16 residues. Germline values: CDR1 LNHDA, CDR2 SQIVND (reference sequence). Trimming took off 7 bases at V and 3 bases at J, with 19 bases between the two ends. CDR3 coding DNA: TGTGCCAGTAATACCGGCCCGGGAGTTATTGGAAACACCATATATTTT. It encodes CASNTGPGVIGNTIYF.

The CDR3 is CASSLYSDRGNTQYF. The CDR3, as DNA: TGTGCCAGCAGTTTGTACTCGGACAGGGGGAATACGCAGTATTTT. The chain combines TRBV28 with TRBJ2-3; 10 bases map to TRBD1. The germline V gene has CDR1 MDHEN and CDR2 SYDVKM. V lost 3 bases to trimming and J lost 7 bases; unmatched junction nucleotides: 7. This CDR3 has 15 amino acids.

The J gene is TRBJ2-1, the V gene TRBV5-4; TRBD2 aligns across 7 bases. This CDR3 is built from 14 residues. Germline loops: CDR1 SGHNT, CDR2 YYREEE (reference sequence). J was trimmed by 6 bases and V by 0 bases; bases with no gene match: 3. This CDR3 reads CASSLGDYSNEQFF. The CDR3 coding sequence is TGTGCCAGCAGCTTGGGGGACTACTCCAATGAGCAGTTCTTC.

The rearrangement joins TRBV28 to TRBJ1-1; no reliable D call. This CDR3 is built from 15 residues. Germline-derived CDR1 and CDR2 are MDHEN and SYDVKM. Trimming shortened V by 4 bases and J by 1 base, and 13 bases separated the two germline ends. This CDR3 is CASSYHRTGNTEAFF. The DNA of the CDR3 is TGTGCCAGCAGTTACCATCGGACTGGGAACACTGAAGCTTTCTTT.

This clone has a handful of counts. The rearrangement links TRBV12-5 to TRBJ1-6; D is ambiguous. The CDR3 has 13 amino acids. Per the germline V gene, CDR1 is LGHNT and CDR2 is FRNRAP. Trimming shortened V by 3 bases and J by 10 bases, and 10 bases separated the two germline ends. CDR3 DNA sequence: TGTGCTAGTGGTTTCGGGGTAGGCTCACCCCTCCACTTT. Encoded protein: CASGFGVGSPLHF.

This rearrangement joins TRBV3-1 (or the pseudogene TRBV3-2) to TRBJ1-3; 7 nucleotides align to TRBD1. CDR3 size: 14 residues. From germline, CDR1 is LGHDT and CDR2 YNNKEL (reference sequence). V dropped 4 bases and J dropped 3; count of bases not matched to a gene: 3. The CDR3 region is CASSPTGDGNTIYF. CDR3 coding DNA: TGTGCCAGCAGCCCCACAGGGGATGGAAACACCATATATTTT.

The V and J genes are TRBV28 and TRBJ1-4, with 7 bases fitting TRBD1. The germline V gene has CDR1 MDHEN and CDR2 SYDVKM. This CDR3 spans 14 amino acids. J lost 4 bases, V lost 6 bases, and 5 bases had no gene match. The CDR3 DNA reads as TGTGCCAGCAGACGGGACAGCCTTAATGAAAAACTGTTTTTT. This translates into CASRRDSLNEKLFF. The full variable domain, its missing parts supplied by reference TRBV28 and TRBJ1-4, is DVKVTQSSRYLVKRTGEKVFLECVQDMDHENMFWYRQDPGLGLRLIYFSYDVKMKEKGDIPEGYSVSREKKERFSLILESASTNQTSMYLCASRRDSLNEKLFFGSGTQLSVL.

The chain joins TRBV12-2 to TRBJ2-1; the table's D call, TRBD1, has no DNA check behind it. TRBV12-2 is described as a pseudogene. The CDR3 totals 18 residues. In DNA, the CDR3 is TGTGCAAGTCGCTTAATGGCGAGAGAGGACAGGGAGGGGAATGAGCAGTTCTTC. This encodes CASRLMAREDREGNEQFF.